A single sample gave rise to the 22 T cell receptor beta chains below, sequenced in a study of blood T cells in healthy people across ages. For the second PCR, which ran for about 6 to 12 cycles, a sample-barcoded 5' primer and a J-beta primer mix were used. MiXCR was run by TCRdb on the 5' RACE reads, yielding one entry per CDR3 protein. The repertoire includes under 2,000,000 distinct CDR3 sequences, around 50% of them detected once, and 2% to 2.5% sits in the top ten. The sequenced material came from blood. The source is a woman between 40 and 55 years old in good health.

In this sample, this clonotype turned up a few times. The chain uses TRBV6-2 or TRBV6-3 and TRBJ2-6; D might be TRBD2 (7 bases). V lost 2 bases and J 3 bases, leaving 14 bases between the germline ends. CDR3 length equals 17 residues. Germline CDR1 reads MNHEY; CDR2 reads SVGEGT. The DNA of the CDR3 is TGTGCCAGCAGTTACAGGGGGGGCTTGGATGGGGCCAACGTCCTGACTTTC. Encoded protein: CASSYRGGLDGANVLTF.

This clonotype was recorded many times. The V call is TRBV10-3, the J call TRBJ1-4; tentative D call: TRBD1 (6 bases). The V gene lost 6 bases and the J gene lost 0 bases, with 20 bases spanning the gap. Germline CDR1 reads ENHRY; CDR2 reads SYGVKD. CDR3 length: 18 amino acids. CDR3 DNA sequence: TGTGCCATCAGACCGGGACAAGACATTGGGGCAACTAATGAAAAACTGTTTTTT. It translates to CAIRPGQDIGATNEKLFF.

The chain couples TRBV20-1 to TRBJ2-5, with D possibly TRBD2 on 7 matching bases. The CDR3 consists of 14 residues. Deletions cut 0 bases from V and 5 bases from J, with 13 bases between. CDR1 DFQATT and CDR2 SNEGSKA come from the germline V gene (reference sequence). The CDR3 protein is CSARDSRGRETQYF. CDR3 bases: TGCAGTGCTAGAGACTCGCGGGGGCGGGAGACCCAGTACTTC.

The chain couples TRBV11-2 to TRBJ2-1; D remains ambiguous. V was shortened by 2 bases and J by 3 bases, with 14 bases between the two germline ends. This CDR3 contains 16 residues. The V gene's germline CDR1 is SGHAT and CDR2 FQNNGV. The CDR3 protein is CASSLKVGSRYNEQFF. CDR3 nucleotides: TGTGCCAGCAGCTTAAAGGTCGGCTCGCGCTACAATGAGCAGTTCTTC. The full variable domain, completed using reference TRBV11-2 and TRBJ2-1, is EAGVAQSPRYKIIEKRQSVAFWCNPISGHATLYWYQQILGQGPKLLIQFQNNGVVDDSQLPKDRFSAERLKGVDSTLKIQPAKLEDSAVYLCASSLKVGSRYNEQFFGPGTRLTVL.

The chain is built from TRBV15 and TRBJ2-3, with D uncertain. This CDR3 region has 14 residues. The germline V gene has CDR1 LNHNV and CDR2 YYDKDF (reference sequence). Trimming cost V 0 bases and J 4 bases, with 8 bases left between them. The CDR3 reads CATSRDPASDTQYF. The CDR3, as DNA: TGTGCCACCAGCAGAGACCCGGCCTCAGATACGCAGTATTTT.

This chain joins TRBV20-1 and TRBJ1-1; 7 bases agree with TRBD1. This CDR3 region has 14 residues. Germline trimming cut 2 bases from V and 6 bases from J; bases unmatched to any gene: 9. The V gene's germline CDR1 is DFQATT and CDR2 SNEGSKA (reference sequence). CDR3 coding DNA: TGCAGTGCTAGACGAGTACAGGGGAGGTCTGAAGCTTTCTTT. Translated, it gives CSARRVQGRSEAFF.

The chain has TRBV10-3 and TRBJ1-6; D gene ambiguous. CDR1 ENHRY and CDR2 SYGVKD come from the germline V gene. The CDR3 is made up of 12 amino acids. The V end was cut by 11 bases, the J end by 6 bases, with 11 bases between. The CDR3 reads CAAQDGNSPLHF. In DNA, the CDR3 is TGTGCCGCCCAGGACGGTAATTCACCCCTCCACTTT.

There are a few counts of this clonotype. The rearrangement uses TRBV3-1 and TRBJ2-7; 8 bases are shared with TRBD2. Trimming cost V 5 bases and J 6 bases; bases outside gene matches: 9. This CDR3 is 14 amino acids long. The germline V gene has CDR1 LGHDT and CDR2 YNNKEL (reference sequence). The DNA for the CDR3 is TGTGCCAGCAGCTTGCGGGGGGTCCCTACCGAGCAGTACTTC. It specifies CASSLRGVPTEQYF.

This clonotype was seen more than once but under ten times. The chain uses TRBV6-5 and TRBJ1-2; D unresolved. The V end was cut by 0 bases, the J end by 0 bases, with 14 bases between. CDR3 length equals 17 residues. Germline lookup yields CDR1 MNHEY and CDR2 SVGAGI. DNA of the CDR3: TGTGCCAGCAGTTACTCTAATTTCAGGCGTTCTAACTATGGCTACACCTTC. Translated, it gives CASSYSNFRRSNYGYTF.

CDR3 protein: CASSLVDLPGGGYYGYTF. CDR3 DNA sequence: TGTGCCAGCAGCTTAGTGGACCTCCCTGGGGGGGGCTACTATGGCTACACCTTC. The chain carries TRBV7-2 and TRBJ1-2; maybe TRBD1 (6 bases). The ends were cut back, 1 base at V and 3 bases at J, with 21 bases in the middle. Germline V lookup: CDR1 SGHTA, CDR2 FQGNSA. The CDR3 loop spans 18 amino acids.

This chain uses TRBV6-6 with TRBJ2-7, with 10 bases identical to TRBD1. Germline V lookup: CDR1 MNHNY, CDR2 SVGAGI (reference sequence). This CDR3 is built from 15 residues. Germline trimming cut 0 bases from V and 5 bases from J; bases unmatched to any gene: 4. The CDR3 spells CASSYSDRGRDEQYF. In nucleotides, the CDR3 is TGTGCCAGCAGTTACTCCGACAGGGGGCGAGACGAGCAGTACTTC.

The chain combines TRBV7-2 with TRBJ2-5; TRBD1 might be the D (6 bases). V lost 5 bases to trimming and J lost 2 bases, with 12 bases between them. The germline gives CDR1 SGHTA, CDR2 FQGNSA. The CDR3 is made up of 14 amino acids. CDR3 DNA sequence: TGTGCCAGCAGCGCTGGGACACAGCAAGAGACCCAGTACTTC. Residues: CASSAGTQQETQYF.

The chain joins TRBV20-1 to TRBJ2-1; 7 nucleotides align to TRBD1. The CDR3 has 14 amino acids. After removal of 3 bases from V and 0 bases from J, the junction contained 2 bases not matched to a gene. Germline CDR1 DFQATT, CDR2 SNEGSKA (reference sequence). The CDR3 spells CSASQGVSYNEQFF. Written as DNA, the CDR3 is TGCAGTGCTAGTCAGGGGGTCTCCTACAATGAGCAGTTCTTC.

The chain is built from TRBV28 and TRBJ2-7; maybe TRBD2 (5 bases). The end of the DNA aligns better with TRBJ2-4, so the J call may be wrong. This CDR3 spans 13 amino acids. Looked up from germline, CDR1 is MDHEN and CDR2 is SYDVKM. For the CDR3, the DNA is TGTGCCAGCAAATCTCCGGGGTTAAACATTCAGTACTTC. Amino acid sequence: CASKSPGLNIQYF.

The CDR3 loop is CSVGQDRDNYGYTF. CDR3 nucleotides: TGCAGCGTAGGACAGGACAGGGACAACTATGGCTACACCTTC. The chain combines TRBV29-1 with TRBJ1-2; 8 nucleotides align to TRBD1. Germline CDR1 SQVTM, CDR2 ANQGSEA. V was pared by 6 bases and J by 2 bases, with 8 bases of the junction left unmatched. The CDR3 is 14 amino acids.

DNA of the CDR3: TGTGCCAGCAGTCCACTTCGTCCCTATGAGCAGTTCTTC. This sequence encodes CASSPLRPYEQFF. The chain uses TRBV28 and TRBJ2-1; D unresolved. Germline CDR1 reads MDHEN; CDR2 reads SYDVKM. Between the trimmed V and J ends, which lost 5 bases and 8 bases, there was a span of 13 bases. The CDR3 totals 13 residues. The full variable domain, with the rest looked up from reference TRBV28 and TRBJ2-1, is DVKVTQSSRYLVKRTGEKVFLECVQDMDHENMFWYRQDPGLGLRLIYFSYDVKMKEKGDIPEGYSVSREKKERFSLILESASTNQTSMYLCASSPLRPYEQFFGPGTRLTVL.

The chain is built from TRBV5-1 and TRBJ2-1, with D perhaps matching TRBD2 (6 bases). The CDR3 spans 13 residues. Trimming pared 4 bases from V and 9 bases from J, leaving 14 bases between. Germline-derived CDR1 and CDR2 are SGHRS and YFSETQ. The CDR3 nucleotides are TGCGCCAGCAGCAGGGGACTGGCCCGTGAGCAGTTCTTC. As protein: CASSRGLAREQFF.

This clonotype came up a few times. The V call is TRBV6-6, the J call TRBJ2-1; unclear D gene. Trimming removed 6 bases from V and 8 bases from J, with 20 bases in between. Germline V gene data show CDR1 as MNHNY and CDR2 as SVGAGI (reference sequence). There are 15 residues in the CDR3. Here the CDR3 reads CASSPDPTSFDEQFF. The CDR3 DNA is TGTGCCAGCAGCCCGGACCCCACCTCGTTCGATGAGCAGTTCTTC.

The V gene is TRBV2, the J gene TRBJ1-1; 8 nucleotides align to TRBD1. This CDR3 spans 17 amino acids. Germline CDR1 is SNHLY and CDR2 is FYNNEI. The V and J ends lost 7 bases and 6 bases, in that order; junction bases with no gene match: 19. The CDR3 reads CASKAPGGAIRSAEAFF. In nucleotides, the CDR3 is TGTGCCAGCAAGGCCCCAGGGGGCGCGATCCGGTCGGCTGAAGCTTTCTTT.

The chain has TRBV7-2 and TRBJ2-7, with D perhaps TRBD2 (6 bases). The V and J ends lost 4 bases and 3 bases respectively, with 16 bases between them. The CDR3 totals 15 residues. CDR1 is SGHTA, CDR2 FQGNSA, per germline. The CDR3 sequence is CASSYRRGPLYEQYF. DNA for the CDR3: TGTGCCAGCAGCTACCGGCGGGGACCCCTCTACGAGCAGTACTTC.

The chain is built from TRBV2 and TRBJ2-3, with 12 bases lining up with TRBD1. Germline V lookup: CDR1 SNHLY, CDR2 FYNNEI. The CDR3 is 16 residues long. V shed 6 bases, J shed 4 bases, and the junction held 8 bases outside the gene matches. The CDR3 DNA sequence: TGTGCCAGCAGGAGAACCGGGACAGGGGGCGCAGATACGCAGTATTTT. This sequence encodes CASRRTGTGGADTQYF.

In its sample, this clonotype was seen a few times. This chain connects TRBV4-1 to TRBJ2-7; D unresolved. The CDR3 sequence is 14 residues long. V shed 0 bases and J shed 3 bases, with 9 bases lying between them. Germline CDR1 is MGHRA and CDR2 is YSYEKL. CDR3 bases: TGCGCCAGCAGCCAAGATTCACAACTCTACGAGCAGTACTTC. Protein product: CASSQDSQLYEQYF.